The next 26 T cell receptor beta chains were all read from a single sample in a study of identical twins. MiXCR was run by TCRdb on the 5' RACE reads, yielding one entry per CDR3 protein. The repertoire holds hundreds of thousands of distinct CDR3 sequences, with approximately 6.1% as singletons. The sequenced sample was naive T cells sorted from blood. Source of these receptors: a man between 18 and 29 years old in good health.

The chain uses TRBV7-2 and TRBJ2-7; possibly TRBD1 for D (6 bases). The CDR3 has 16 amino acids. V lost 2 bases to trimming and J lost 6 bases, with 20 bases between them. Germline V CDR1 and CDR2: SGHTA, FQGNSA. DNA for the CDR3: TGTGCCAGCAGCTTAAGGATTTTAGACAGGCCGCCCGAGCAGTACTTC. This encodes CASSLRILDRPPEQYF.

The table lists this clonotype with many counts. The chain is built from TRBV5-1 and TRBJ2-3, with D possibly matching TRBD2 (6 bases). Trimming took off 7 bases at V and 3 bases at J, with 18 bases between the two ends. The CDR3 sequence is 15 residues long. Per germline, CDR1 SGHRS and CDR2 YFSETQ. CDR3 sequence: CASDPGLIITDTQYF. The CDR3, as DNA: TGCGCCAGCGACCCGGGACTGATAATAACAGATACGCAGTATTTT.

This clonotype was seen only a few times. The chain employs TRBV7-2 and TRBJ2-5, with 8 bases that match TRBD2. The CDR3 has 16 residues. Germline CDR1 SGHTA, CDR2 FQGNSA. Losses at the gene ends were 1 base for V and 5 bases for J; bases not matched to a gene: 9. Here the CDR3 DNA reads TGTGCCAGCAGCTTAGTGGGCCGGGAGGGCCGTGAGACCCAGTACTTC. Amino acid sequence: CASSLVGREGRETQYF.

This clonotype was found many times. This sequence joins TRBV5-1 and TRBJ2-3; perhaps TRBD1 as D (6 bases). This CDR3 is built from 16 residues. The germline gives CDR1 SGHRS, CDR2 YFSETQ. Trimming cost V 3 bases and J 2 bases, with 16 bases left between them. CDR3 amino acids: CASSSGVATPTDTQYF. The CDR3, as DNA: TGCGCCAGCAGCTCAGGGGTCGCGACTCCCACAGATACGCAGTATTTT.

The V gene is TRBV7-6, the J gene TRBJ1-2; no reliable D call. The germline CDR1 and CDR2 sequences are SGHVS and FNYEAQ. This CDR3 has 13 amino acids. Trimming took 1 base from V and 8 from J, leaving 11 bases between them. CDR3 region: CASSLGPAEGYTF. In DNA, the CDR3 is TGTGCCAGCAGCTTAGGCCCCGCGGAGGGCTACACCTTC.

In this sample, this clonotype turned up many times. The chain uses TRBV5-5 and TRBJ1-4, with D perhaps matching TRBD1 (5 bases). The V gene's germline CDR1 is SGHKS and CDR2 YYEKEE (reference sequence). CDR3 length: 16 amino acids. V gave up 0 bases and J gave up 8 bases, with 17 bases separating them. The CDR3 region has the DNA TGTGCCAGCAGCTTGGCCAAGGGGATCGCAGGGGAAAAACTGTTTTTT. It specifies CASSLAKGIAGEKLFF.

This clonotype was recorded many times. The J gene is TRBJ1-1, the V gene TRBV12-3 or TRBV12-4, with a weak D call TRBD1 (5 bases). Trimming shortened V by 3 bases and J by 10 bases, and 15 bases separated the two germline ends. The CDR3 sequence is 13 residues long. The CDR3 region is CASSFIGEVAAFF. The CDR3 nucleotides are TGTGCCAGCAGTTTCATAGGGGAAGTGGCAGCTTTCTTT.

This clonotype occurred a few times. This chain uses TRBV20-1 with TRBJ1-2, with D hard to call. CDR3 length: 12 residues. The germline CDR1 and CDR2 sequences are DFQATT and SNEGSKA (reference sequence). Trimming took 3 bases from V and 6 from J, leaving 11 bases between them. The CDR3 DNA reads as TGCAGTGCTAGCGAAACCTTCAATGGCTACACCTTC. Protein: CSASETFNGYTF.

The chain links TRBV12-3 or TRBV12-4 to TRBJ1-2; 7 nucleotides line up with TRBD1. J lost 12 bases, V lost 5 bases, and 21 bases had no gene match. The CDR3 has 16 residues. This CDR3 reads CASSLHHPSTGEINTF. The CDR3 nucleotides read TGTGCCAGCAGTCTTCACCACCCTTCTACAGGGGAAATCAACACCTTC.

This clonotype was counted at least ten times. The V and J genes are TRBV7-2 and TRBJ1-2; D unresolved. The V gene lost 1 base and the J gene lost 2 bases, with 5 bases spanning the gap. CDR3 length: 13 amino acids. Germline assignment: CDR1 SGHTA and CDR2 FQGNSA. As DNA, the CDR3 is TGTGCCAGCAGCTTAGATCAAAACTATGGCTACACCTTC. It codes for CASSLDQNYGYTF.

In this sample, this clonotype turned up many times. The chain couples TRBV12-3 or TRBV12-4 to TRBJ2-2; 7 bases match TRBD2. CDR3 length: 15 residues. J was trimmed by 3 bases and V by 7 bases; bases with no gene match: 8. CDR3 protein: CASTYRGVDTGELFF. CDR3 nucleotide sequence: TGTGCCAGCACCTATCGGGGGGTAGACACCGGGGAGCTGTTTTTT.

This clonotype was counted at least ten times. The rearrangement links TRBV18 to TRBJ1-5; the match to TRBD1 covers 7 bases. CDR1 KGHSH and CDR2 LQKENI come from the germline V gene. J was trimmed by 4 bases and V by 3 bases; bases with no gene match: 3. CDR3 size: 14 residues. CDR3 bases: TGTGCCAGCTCACCCACAGGGGCTAATCAGCCCCAGCATTTT. Translated, it gives CASSPTGANQPQHF. Full variable domain (missing parts from reference TRBV18 and TRBJ1-5): NAGVMQNPRHLVRRRGQEARLRCSPMKGHSHVYWYRQLPEEGLKFMVYLQKENIIDESGMPKERFSAEFPKEGPSILRIQQVVRGDSAAYFCASSPTGANQPQHFGDGTRLSIL.

This clonotype was counted once. The conserved closing phenylalanine or tryptophan is absent in this CDR3, likely reflecting a read error. The genes are TRBV24-1 and TRBJ2-5; D gene uncertain. This CDR3 region has 14 residues. Germline V gene data show CDR1 as KGHDR and CDR2 as SFDVKD. Trimming stripped 3 bases from V and 4 bases from J, with 11 bases between. Here the CDR3 reads CATSDKRWGETQYL. The CDR3 DNA follows: TGTGCCACCAGTGATAAGAGGTGGGGAGAGACCCAGTACTTG.

This clonotype was counted many times. This rearrangement joins TRBV20-1 to TRBJ2-1; 7 bases are shared with TRBD2. Germline lookup yields CDR1 DFQATT and CDR2 SNEGSKA (reference sequence). After removal of 1 base from V and 0 bases from J, the junction contained 3 bases not matched to a gene. The CDR3 covers 15 residues. The CDR3 DNA follows: TGCAGTGCTAGAGTTAGGACTAGCTCCTACAATGAGCAGTTCTTC. Its translation: CSARVRTSSYNEQFF.

The chain joins TRBV10-3 to TRBJ2-3, with 8 bases lining up with TRBD2. In germline, CDR1 is ENHRY, CDR2 SYGVKD. This CDR3 is built from 17 residues. The V and J ends lost 0 bases and 0 bases, in that order; junction bases with no gene match: 5. CDR3 bases: TGTGCCATCAGTGAGTCTTTGGCTAGCGGGAGCACAGATACGCAGTATTTT. Its translation: CAISESLASGSTDTQYF.

This clonotype has only a few counts. The chain has TRBV19 and TRBJ2-2; unclear D gene. The CDR3 runs to 14 residues. Germline values: CDR1 LNHDA, CDR2 SQIVND (reference sequence). Trimming removed 5 bases at V and 4 bases at J, with 11 bases between. DNA of the CDR3: TGTGCCAGTAGTCGTGGAGCTGCCACCGGGGAGCTGTTTTTT. It codes for CASSRGAATGELFF.

The sample holds a few counts of this clonotype. The chain is built from TRBV11-2 and TRBJ1-1, with 9 bases fitting TRBD1. Germline lookup yields CDR1 SGHAT and CDR2 FQNNGV. This CDR3 spans 16 amino acids. With V trimmed by 4 bases and J by 4 bases, 10 bases remained unmatched. CDR3: CASSSLRDRAFTEAFF. The DNA for the CDR3 is TGTGCCAGCAGCTCCCTTCGGGACAGGGCTTTCACTGAAGCTTTCTTT.

This clonotype appeared many times. The chain carries TRBV24-1 and TRBJ2-3; 8 nucleotides match TRBD2. Per germline, CDR1 KGHDR and CDR2 SFDVKD. The CDR3 is 15 amino acids. V lost 5 bases to trimming and J lost 6 bases; unmatched junction nucleotides: 9. CDR3 in DNA: TGTGCCACCAGTGGATCGCGGGAGGAGGCGGATACGCAGTATTTT. Translation: CATSGSREEADTQYF.

The chain uses TRBV20-1 and TRBJ2-3, with 11 nucleotides matching TRBD2. Trimming removed 6 bases from V and 3 bases from J; junction bases left unmatched: 8. In germline, CDR1 is DFQATT, CDR2 SNEGSKA (reference sequence). The CDR3 extends over 15 amino acids. Here the CDR3 reads CSAAILAGVTDTQYF. CDR3 bases: TGCAGTGCAGCAATACTAGCGGGAGTGACAGATACGCAGTATTTT.

This clonotype was seen ten or more times. J is TRBJ2-1 and V is TRBV4-2; a possible D gene is TRBD2 (6 bases). V lost 2 bases, J lost 7 bases, and 12 bases lay in between. The CDR3 totals 14 residues. The germline CDR1 and CDR2 sequences are LGHNA and YNFKEQ. For the CDR3, the DNA is TGTGCCAGCAGCCAAACGGGAGTGGAAAATGAGCAGTTCTTC. It codes for CASSQTGVENEQFF.

This clonotype was counted many times. This chain connects TRBV7-2 to TRBJ1-5, with 8 bases matching TRBD1. Trimming cost V 4 bases and J 6 bases; bases outside gene matches: 11. CDR1 and CDR2 from the germline V gene are SGHTA and FQGNSA. The CDR3 consists of 16 residues. The CDR3 sequence: CASSWGGTGRTQPQHF. The CDR3, as DNA: TGTGCCAGCAGCTGGGGGGGGACAGGACGTACTCAGCCCCAGCATTTT.

The V and J genes are TRBV5-6 and TRBJ2-1; perhaps TRBD1 as D (11 bases). The CDR3 totals 21 residues. Trimming pared 3 bases from V and 4 bases from J, leaving 32 bases between. Germline V gives CDR1 SGHDT, CDR2 YYEEEE. CDR3 loop: CASSSILGQGAKLAGYNEQFF. CDR3 DNA: TGTGCCAGCAGCTCGATCCTCGGACAGGGGGCCAAACTAGCGGGGTACAATGAGCAGTTCTTC.

This clonotype has just a few counts. The chain combines TRBV11-1 with TRBJ2-2; 8 positions match TRBD1. The J segment lost 5 bases and the V segment lost 3 bases, leaving 14 bases of the junction unmatched. Looked up from germline, CDR1 is SGHAT and CDR2 is FQDESV (reference sequence). The CDR3 has 18 residues. CDR3 nucleotides: TGTGCCAGCAGCTTGTCCCTCCAGGGGGCGCCCCGGACCGGGGAGCTGTTTTTT. Translated: CASSLSLQGAPRTGELFF.

This clonotype was recorded at least ten times. This chain joins TRBV12-3 or TRBV12-4 and TRBJ2-1; D may be TRBD1 (6 bases). V was clipped by 6 bases and J by 0 bases, with 12 bases between them. CDR3 length: 15 amino acids. CDR3 region: CASSRDTSSYNEQFF. CDR3 coding DNA: TGTGCCAGCAGCCGGGACACGAGCTCCTACAATGAGCAGTTCTTC.

Many counts were recorded for this clonotype. J is TRBJ2-1 and V is TRBV27; 9 nucleotides align to TRBD1. The CDR3 sequence is 16 residues long. The V gene end was trimmed by 5 bases and the J gene end by 8 bases; junction bases not matched to a gene: 13. Germline CDR1 reads MNHEY; CDR2 reads SMNVEV (reference sequence). Here the CDR3 reads CASSPVGTGPEDEQFF. The CDR3 nucleotides read TGTGCCAGCAGTCCCGTCGGGACAGGGCCGGAGGATGAGCAGTTCTTC.

The chain carries TRBV29-1 and TRBJ2-3; no clear D gene. This CDR3 spans 12 amino acids. The germline V gene has CDR1 SQVTM and CDR2 ANQGSEA. Trimming pared 3 bases from V and 6 bases from J, leaving 10 bases between. The CDR3 coding sequence is TGCAGCGTTGAGGAAGTTTATGATACGCAGTATTTT. Its protein is CSVEEVYDTQYF.